One sample yielded the 24 T cell receptor beta chains listed below, sequenced in a study of blood T cell repertoires in COVID-19. Using immunoSEQ multiplex PCR, the repertoire was profiled, and TCRdb retains in-frame clones only, with some absent. This sample has 210,000 or so clones, with about nine tenths found just once. Specimen: peripheral blood. Receptors originate from a man aged 30 to 45 with COVID-19, enrolled during active disease.

The chain links TRBV19 to TRBJ2-1, with D possibly being TRBD1 (7 bases). Trimming took 2 bases from V and 8 from J, leaving 13 bases between them. CDR1 LNHDA and CDR2 SQIVND come from the germline V gene (reference sequence). This CDR3 has 14 amino acids. CDR3 sequence: CASSISPRGDEQFF. The CDR3 coding sequence is TGTGCCAGTAGTATAAGCCCCAGGGGGGATGAGCAGTTCTTC. Filled out from reference TRBV19 and TRBJ2-1, the complete variable domain reads DGGITQSPKYLFRKEGQNVTLSCEQNLNHDAMYWYRQDPGQGLRLIYYSQIVNDFQKGDIAEGYSVSREKKESFPLTVTSAQKNPTAFYLCASSISPRGDEQFFGPGTRLTVL.

V is TRBV27 and J is TRBJ1-1, with TRBD1 identical over 7 bases. With V trimmed by 6 bases and J by 2 bases, 6 bases remained unmatched. Per the germline V gene, CDR1 is MNHEY and CDR2 is SMNVEV (reference sequence). The CDR3 extends over 14 amino acids. The CDR3 region has the DNA TGTGCCAGCAGCCCGGACAGGCGAAACACTGAAGCTTTCTTT. Translation: CASSPDRRNTEAFF.

V usage is TRBV2 and J usage is TRBJ2-7; weak D call: TRBD1 (7 bases). V was clipped by 6 bases and J by 0 bases, with 18 bases between them. The CDR3 covers 16 residues. Germline lookup yields CDR1 SNHLY and CDR2 FYNNEI. The CDR3 loop reads CASSWNRGLSSYEQYF. The DNA of the CDR3 is TGTGCCAGCAGCTGGAACAGGGGACTTTCCTCCTACGAGCAGTACTTC.

The rearrangement joins TRBV10-3 to TRBJ2-1; the match to TRBD1 covers 12 bases. The CDR3 is 15 residues long. V gave up 8 bases and J gave up 10 bases; unmatched junction bases: 12. CDR1 and CDR2 from the germline V gene are ENHRY and SYGVKD. The CDR3 reads CAISAPGQGAEEQFF. The CDR3 DNA reads as TGTGCCATCTCTGCTCCGGGACAGGGGGCCGAGGAGCAGTTCTTC.

The J gene is TRBJ2-7, the V gene TRBV15; 9 bases line up with TRBD1. Trimming took 1 base from V and 5 from J; bases not matched to a gene: 9. Germline CDR1 LNHNV, CDR2 YYDKDF (reference sequence). CDR3 length equals 16 residues. CDR3 DNA: TGTGCCACCAGCAGAGGGGAAGGACAGGGGAACCACGAGCAGTACTTC. Translation: CATSRGEGQGNHEQYF.

This clone occurred a few times. The genes are TRBV4-2 and TRBJ1-2; the match to TRBD1 covers 7 bases. The CDR3 runs 16 residues. The junction had 13 bases not matched to a gene; V was cut back by 5 bases and J by 4 bases. Per germline, CDR1 LGHNA and CDR2 YNFKEQ. CDR3 protein: CASSAGGPGVLYGYTF. CDR3 nucleotides: TGTGCCAGCAGCGCAGGGGGGCCAGGGGTCCTCTATGGCTACACCTTC.

The J gene is TRBJ1-6, the V gene TRBV21-1; the table's D call, TRBD1, was not checked against the DNA. TRBV21-1 counts as a pseudogene. The CDR3 runs 14 residues. The CDR3, as DNA: TGTGCCAGCCTCGGACAGGTGTATAATTCACCCCTCCACTTT. Translation: CASLGQVYNSPLHF.

This CDR3 reads CASSKQGNYGYTF. Written as DNA, the CDR3 is TGTGCCAGCAGCAAACAGGGGAACTATGGCTACACCTTC. The rearrangement uses TRBV12-3 or TRBV12-4 and TRBJ1-2; 7 bases are shared with TRBD1. Trimming cost V 6 bases and J 2 bases; bases outside gene matches: 3. This CDR3 has 13 residues.

This rearrangement joins TRBV24-1 to TRBJ2-3; D gene unclear. Trimming cost V 5 bases and J 2 bases, with 19 bases left between them. Germline loops: CDR1 KGHDR, CDR2 SFDVKD. The CDR3 totals 17 residues. The CDR3 region is CATSVSRGLSTTDTQYF. Here the CDR3 DNA reads TGTGCCACCAGTGTTAGTCGCGGTCTTTCCACCACAGATACGCAGTATTTT.

With respect to this clone: This same CDR3 is encoded by further DNA sequences in the sample. The chain employs TRBV12-3 or TRBV12-4 and TRBJ1-1; D is possibly TRBD1 (5 bases). CDR3 length equals 12 residues. With 2 bases removed from V and 5 bases from J, the gap between germline ends came to 6 bases. CDR3 protein: CASSLQGTEAFF. CDR3 coding DNA: TGTGCCAGCAGTTTACAGGGAACTGAAGCTTTCTTT.

The chain recombines TRBV28 with TRBJ2-7, with D tentatively TRBD2 (5 bases). The CDR3 contains 15 residues. Trimming stripped 0 bases from V and 1 base from J, with 10 bases between. Germline V CDR1 and CDR2: MDHEN, SYDVKM. In nucleotides, the CDR3 is TGTGCCAGCAGTTTATGGCTAGCCGCTTCCTACGAGCAGTACTTC. Protein product: CASSLWLAASYEQYF. The whole variable domain, filled in from reference TRBV28 and TRBJ2-7, reads DVKVTQSSRYLVKRTGEKVFLECVQDMDHENMFWYRQDPGLGLRLIYFSYDVKMKEKGDIPEGYSVSREKKERFSLILESASTNQTSMYLCASSLWLAASYEQYFGPGTRLTVT.

The CDR3 here is CASRQGTGVGYTF. As DNA, the CDR3 is TGTGCCAGCAGGCAAGGGACAGGGGTTGGCTACACCTTC. This chain links TRBV6-5 with TRBJ1-2; the match to TRBD1 covers 10 bases. The V gene end was trimmed by 6 bases and the J gene end by 7 bases; junction bases not matched to a gene: 5. CDR3 length: 13 residues. Germline V gene lookup returns CDR1 MNHEY and CDR2 SVGAGI.

This chain joins TRBV27 and TRBJ1-2, with 8 bases identical to TRBD1. The CDR3 is 17 amino acids. V was clipped by 2 bases and J by 0 bases; unmatched bases: 8. Per the germline V gene, CDR1 is MNHEY and CDR2 is SMNVEV (reference sequence). CDR3 DNA sequence: TGTGCCAGCAGTTTAGCCGCAGGGGGCGCCCCTAACTATGGCTACACCTTC. Amino acid sequence: CASSLAAGGAPNYGYTF.

The V gene is TRBV9, the J gene TRBJ2-3; 11 bases are a match to TRBD2. V lost 4 bases to trimming and J lost 3 bases; unmatched junction nucleotides: 7. Germline V gene lookup returns CDR1 SGDLS and CDR2 YYNGEE. The CDR3 runs 16 residues. CDR3: CASSLQTSGVTDTQYF. DNA of the CDR3: TGTGCCAGCAGCCTCCAGACTAGCGGGGTAACAGATACGCAGTATTTT.

This sequence joins TRBV28 and TRBJ1-6; 9 bases fit TRBD1. The CDR3 covers 15 residues. In germline, CDR1 is MDHEN, CDR2 SYDVKM. With 8 bases clipped from V and 9 bases from J, the junction kept 11 bases outside the gene matches. CDR3: CASQNTQGAISPLHF. CDR3 bases: TGTGCCAGCCAAAATACACAGGGGGCGATTTCACCCCTCCACTTT.

The DNA for the CDR3 is TGTGCCAGTAGTATAGCGGGAAATTCCTACAATGAGCAGTTCTTC. Protein: CASSIAGNSYNEQFF. The chain uses TRBV19 and TRBJ2-1, with D perhaps TRBD2 (5 bases). CDR1 and CDR2 (germline): LNHDA, SQIVND (reference sequence). There are 15 residues in the CDR3. Trimming cost V 1 base and J 1 base, with 8 bases left between them.

The V and J genes are TRBV29-1 and TRBJ2-4; 8 bases fit TRBD1. The V and J ends lost 3 bases and 9 bases, in that order; junction bases with no gene match: 4. Germline V lookup: CDR1 SQVTM, CDR2 ANQGSEA. The CDR3 has 12 residues. The CDR3 loop is CSVETGTGIQYF. The CDR3 DNA reads TGCAGCGTTGAGACAGGGACAGGCATTCAGTACTTC.

The V gene is TRBV19, the J gene TRBJ2-5; maybe TRBD2 (6 bases). There are 13 residues in the CDR3. Trimming pared 3 bases from V and 5 bases from J, leaving 10 bases between. Germline values: CDR1 LNHDA, CDR2 SQIVND (reference sequence). The CDR3 region has the DNA TGTGCCAGTAGTATGGGACTGAGGGAGACCCAGTACTTC. Translation: CASSMGLRETQYF.

The genes are TRBV6-2 or TRBV6-3 and TRBJ1-1; TRBD1 agrees at 11 bases. V gave up 4 bases and J gave up 5 bases; unmatched junction bases: 15. The germline CDR1 and CDR2 sequences are MNHEY and SVGEGT. The CDR3 runs 18 residues. CDR3: CASSSPRDRGWKRTEAFF. For the CDR3, the DNA is TGTGCCAGCAGTTCCCCACGGGACAGGGGGTGGAAAAGGACTGAAGCTTTCTTT.

This clone came up once. V is TRBV3-1 (or the pseudogene TRBV3-2) and J is TRBJ2-1; D perhaps matches TRBD1 (5 bases). The CDR3 has 21 residues. Trimming took off 0 bases at V and 4 bases at J, with 28 bases between the two ends. Germline V gene data show CDR1 as LGHDT and CDR2 as YNNKEL (reference sequence). The CDR3 spells CASSQDSVTAFHGALYNEQFF. DNA for the CDR3: TGTGCCAGCAGCCAAGATAGTGTGACCGCCTTTCATGGGGCTTTGTACAATGAGCAGTTCTTC.

The J gene is TRBJ2-7, the V gene TRBV3-1 (or the pseudogene TRBV3-2); D possibly corresponds to TRBD2 (5 bases). Germline CDR1 is LGHDT and CDR2 is YNNKEL (reference sequence). The CDR3 length is 12 residues. Trimming shortened V by 4 bases and J by 3 bases, and 7 bases separated the two germline ends. The CDR3 loop is CASSPGVYEQYF. CDR3 bases: TGTGCCAGCAGCCCCGGGGTCTACGAGCAGTACTTC.

The rearrangement joins TRBV7-3 to TRBJ1-2; a possible D gene is TRBD1 (5 bases). The germline V gene encodes CDR1 SGHTA and CDR2 FQGTGA. Trimming removed 2 bases at V and 2 bases at J, with 6 bases between. The CDR3 covers 13 residues. The CDR3: CASSLAGNYGYTF. The CDR3 nucleotides read TGTGCCAGCAGCTTAGCAGGGAACTATGGCTACACCTTC.

The chain carries TRBV3-1 (or the pseudogene TRBV3-2) and TRBJ2-5; 11 bases line up with TRBD2. V shed 7 bases, J shed 5 bases, and the junction held 6 bases outside the gene matches. The CDR3 totals 14 residues. The germline V gene encodes CDR1 LGHDT and CDR2 YNNKEL (reference sequence). The CDR3 nucleotides read TGTGCCAGCACCTTACTAGCGGGAGTGGAGACCCAGTACTTC. Translating it yields CASTLLAGVETQYF.

This clone has only one observation. The chain recombines TRBV2 with TRBJ2-3; TRBD2 matches 9 bases. The junction had 11 bases not matched to a gene; V was cut back by 8 bases and J by 5 bases. This CDR3 contains 15 residues. Germline V gives CDR1 SNHLY, CDR2 FYNNEI. The CDR3 reads CASARLAVVGDTQYF. The CDR3 region has the DNA TGTGCCAGCGCCCGACTAGCGGTGGTTGGAGATACGCAGTATTTT.